This T cell receptor beta chain was found in a study of CD8+ T cells in alopecia areata. About the study: For the treated group, dosing was oral tofacitinib at 5 to 10 mg twice daily. Affected scalp percentage set treated patients' severity scores.

Treatment noted: oral pan-JAK inhibitor, 5-10 mg twice daily. Germline lookup yields CDR1 LNHNV and CDR2 YYDKDF (reference sequence). Trimming cost V 0 bases and J 11 bases, with 13 bases left between them. CDR3 length: 13 amino acids. Comment on this clone: The antigen is undetermined.

Findings and limits, study-wide: Many of the expanded lesional clones endured in scalp and blood while on tofacitinib.

Isolated RNA was reverse transcribed into cDNA used as the sequencing template. Generated by immunoSEQ multiplex PCR, the TCRdb table keeps only in-frame clones and is missing some. The sample has about 210,000 clones; around 65% are singletons. The clonotype comes from a human donor with alopecia areata. The chain has TRBV15 and TRBJ2-5, with D unresolved. The source material was CD4+ T cells sorted from blood, sampled at week 4, from a patient treated with tofacitinib. The CDR3 sequence is CATSREYVAVQYF. The DNA for the CDR3 is TGTGCCACCAGCAGAGAGTATGTGGCGGTTCAGTACTTC.